This T cell receptor (beta chain) was documented in a study of breast tumors, draining lymph nodes, adjacent tissues. Study-wide findings and caveats: Most tumor T cells seemingly derive from lymph node, then expand in tumor.

Details on this clonotype: Its antigen is unknown.

Breast cancer patients provided tissue from their axillary draining lymph nodes. Between the trimmed V and J ends, which lost 3 bases and 1 base, there was a span of 8 bases. Germline CDR1 SGHTA, CDR2 FQGNSA. The CDR3 runs 14 residues. TCRdb re-derived calls from the multiplex PCR reads in MiXCR, one entry per CDR3 protein. The sample includes roughly 100,000 distinct CDR3 sequences, less than 40% of them seen just once. V usage is TRBV7-2 and J usage is TRBJ2-3; maybe TRBD1 (5 bases). Sequencing was carried out using axillary lymph node tissue. This TCR derives from a female donor with breast cancer. Some clones in this sample may be carry-over from other donors' samples. The CDR3 reads CASSLRRGTDTQYF. The CDR3 DNA reads as TGTGCCAGCAGCTTGCGCAGGGGCACAGATACGCAGTATTTT.